These T cell receptor beta chains were read from a single sample in a study of cytomegalovirus exposure and HLA in healthy donors. The assay was immunoSEQ multiplex PCR, and TCRdb's table has in-frame clones only and misses some. The table records 150,000 or so clones, approximately 82% of them present only once. Sequencing used PBMCs. These receptors came from a woman in her forties in good health and CMV-seropositive. Each CDR3 is given with its conserved first and last residue. D genes are given only for firm matches. Part of the rows lack a size; the others show once, few, many or a class for expanded clones.

DNA: TGTGCCAGCAGCGTATCCCGAGCAGATACGCAGTATTTT
CDR3: CASSVSRADTQYF
D: -
J: TRBJ2-3
size: -
V: TRBV9

DNA: TGTGCCAGCAGCCTACGTAACAGCTACGAGCAGTACTTC
CDR3: CASSLRNSYEQYF
D: -
J: TRBJ2-7
size: -
V: TRBV5-4

DNA: TGTGCCAGTAGTCCCTGGGACAGCCACGAGCAGTACTTC
CDR3: CASSPWDSHEQYF
D: TRBD1
J: TRBJ2-7
size: -
V: TRBV19

DNA: TGTGCCAGCAGCTTAGAAGGGACTAGCGGGATCTACGAGCAGTACTTC
CDR3: CASSLEGTSGIYEQYF
D: TRBD2
J: TRBJ2-7
size: few
V: TRBV7-2

DNA: TGTGCCAGCAGTTTATTAACAGGGAGGGATGGCTACACCTTC
CDR3: CASSLLTGRDGYTF
D: -
J: TRBJ1-2
size: -
V: TRBV28

DNA: TGCGCCAGCAGCTATCAGGGAGGGAGGGACAATGAGCAGTTCTTC
CDR3: CASSYQGGRDNEQFF
D: TRBD2
J: TRBJ2-1
size: -
V: TRBV4-3

DNA: TGTGCCAGCAGCGTAGGCGGGGGTTATGGCTACACCTTC
CDR3: CASSVGGGYGYTF
D: -
J: TRBJ1-2
size: -
V: TRBV9

DNA: TGCGCCAGCAGCTCCCCGGGACTAGCGGGAGCCCAAGAGACCCAGTACTTC
CDR3: CASSSPGLAGAQETQYF
D: TRBD2
J: TRBJ2-5
size: few
V: TRBV5-1

DNA: TGTGCCAGCAGCTTCGGGACTAGCGGGATGTATGAGCAGTTCTTC
CDR3: CASSFGTSGMYEQFF
D: TRBD2
J: TRBJ2-1
size: few
V: TRBV7-2

DNA: TGTGCCAGTACCTCCGGCGGGCCGCCGTATGGCTACACCTTC
CDR3: CASTSGGPPYGYTF
D: -
J: TRBJ1-2
size: -
V: TRBV19

DNA: TGTGCCAGCAACTCAGGGGTAACCAGCACTGAAGCTTTCTTT
CDR3: CASNSGVTSTEAFF
D: -
J: TRBJ1-1
size: -
V: TRBV6-6

DNA: TGCGCCAGCACCTCGACTAGCGGGAGGGCCTCATCGAGGGAGCAGTTCTTC
CDR3: CASTSTSGRASSREQFF
D: TRBD2
J: TRBJ2-1
size: few
V: TRBV4-1

DNA: TGTGCCAGCAGAAGGACAGGGGGTCAGCCCCAGCATTTT
CDR3: CASRRTGGQPQHF
D: TRBD1
J: TRBJ1-5
size: few
V: TRBV6-5

DNA: TGTGCCAGTAGTATAACAATCGAAACAGGGTTGAGAACTGAAGCTTTCTTT
CDR3: CASSITIETGLRTEAFF
D: -
J: TRBJ1-1
size: -
V: TRBV19

DNA: TGCGCCAGCAGGGTGGCTGATAACACTGAAGCTTTCTTT
CDR3: CASRVADNTEAFF
D: -
J: TRBJ1-1
size: -
V: TRBV5-1

DNA: TGTGCTAGCAGCGCAGCGGGAGTATGGAATGAGCAGTTCTTC
CDR3: CASSAAGVWNEQFF
D: TRBD2
J: TRBJ2-1
size: -
V: TRBV7-7

DNA: TGCGCCAGCAGCCAAGATGCGGGAATCTCCTACGAGCAGTACTTC
CDR3: CASSQDAGISYEQYF
D: -
J: TRBJ2-7
size: few
V: TRBV4-3

DNA: TGTGCCAGCAGCACCTTAGTCCCTGAAGCTTTCTTT
CDR3: CASSTLVPEAFF
D: -
J: TRBJ1-1
size: -
V: TRBV28

DNA: TGTGCCAGCAGCCGACAGAGCACCTACGAGCAGTACTTC
CDR3: CASSRQSTYEQYF
D: -
J: TRBJ2-7
size: -
V: TRBV28

DNA: TGTGCCAGCAGTTATCCTCCGGGACAGGGGGCCTACGAGCAGTACTTC
CDR3: CASSYPPGQGAYEQYF
D: TRBD1
J: TRBJ2-7
size: -
V: TRBV7-9

DNA: TGTGCCAGCAGCGTAGGGTCCCATAGCGGGAGAGAGACCCAGTACTTC
CDR3: CASSVGSHSGRETQYF
D: TRBD2
J: TRBJ2-5
size: -
V: TRBV9

DNA: TGCGCCAGCAGCTTGGCAGGGTTCGGCGAGCAGTACTTC
CDR3: CASSLAGFGEQYF
D: -
J: TRBJ2-7
size: -
V: TRBV5-1

DNA: TGCGCCAGCAGCCAAGATAGTCCGGGAAGCGCCTACGAGCAGTACTTC
CDR3: CASSQDSPGSAYEQYF
D: -
J: TRBJ2-7
size: -
V: TRBV4-1

DNA: TGCAGCGTTCCATCCTACAATGAGCAGTTCTTC
CDR3: CSVPSYNEQFF
D: -
J: TRBJ2-1
size: -
V: TRBV29-1

DNA: TGTGCCAGCAGTCAACTGGGACAGGCGGAAAAAAAACTGTTTTTT
CDR3: CASSQLGQAEKKLFF
D: TRBD1
J: TRBJ1-4
size: -
V: TRBV6-5

DNA: TGCGCCAGCAGCTTGGAGGGTCGCCGGGACTTCAACGGCAATGAGCAGTTCTTC
CDR3: CASSLEGRRDFNGNEQFF
D: -
J: TRBJ2-1
size: -
V: TRBV5-1